This TCR beta chain was profiled in a study of T cell responses to AZD1222 COVID-19 vaccine. Broader study findings: Most donors were white British, females outnumbered males, and clonal diversity was possibly underestimated. Mapped onto spike, vaccine-associated CD4 TCRs spanned it and were dominant at 160-218 and 743-854. Sampling captured repertoires only after the peak T cell response.

Remarks on this clone: Antigen unknown.

Measured with immunoSEQ multiplex PCR; TCRdb has only the in-frame clones, and not every one. The sample contains 150,000 to 200,000 clones, roughly 94% of which appear only once. The CDR3 sequence is 14 residues long. The V and J ends lost 4 bases and 7 bases respectively, with 17 bases between them. The V gene's germline CDR1 is SGHDT and CDR2 YYEEEE. The source was peripheral blood, collected 28 days after the second AZD1222 dose. This rearrangement joins TRBV5-6 to TRBJ1-1, with a weak D call TRBD1 (5 bases). The sequence was collected from an adult who received the AZD1222 COVID-19 vaccine. The CDR3 nucleotides are TGTGCCAGCAGCCCCGACAGAAGATCCTTTGAAGCTTTCTTT. It yields the protein CASSPDRRSFEAFF.